The next 17 T cell receptor beta chains were all read from a single sample in a study of blood T cell repertoires in COVID-19. Assay: immunoSEQ multiplex PCR; the TCRdb copy retains only in-frame clones and omits some. The data contain 220,000 or so clones, about 86% of them singletons. The specimen was peripheral blood. These receptors were obtained from a woman in her sixties with acute or convalescent COVID-19.

This clone was observed a handful of times. The V call is TRBV7-2, the J call TRBJ1-1; tentative D call: TRBD1 (5 bases). Trimming removed 5 bases from V and 0 bases from J, with 7 bases in between. This CDR3 contains 13 residues. Germline V gene data show CDR1 as SGHTA and CDR2 as FQGNSA. CDR3 sequence (DNA): TGTGCCAGCAGCCGACAGATGAACACTGAAGCTTTCTTT. This encodes CASSRQMNTEAFF.

The chain couples TRBV7-9 to TRBJ2-3; 9 nucleotides line up with TRBD2. The CDR3 sequence is 17 residues long. From germline, CDR1 is SEHNR and CDR2 FQNEAQ (reference sequence). Unmatched junction bases numbered 10, after V lost 5 bases and J lost 1 base. The CDR3 loop reads CASSPAGSGGRTDTQYF. The CDR3 DNA reads TGTGCCAGCAGCCCGGCGGGTAGCGGGGGACGCACAGATACGCAGTATTTT.

This clone appeared once. V and J are TRBV21-1 and TRBJ1-2; the listed D gene, TRBD1, was not tested against the DNA. TRBV21-1 constitutes a pseudogene. This CDR3 has 16 residues. CDR3 region: CASSKSGQGWWDCYTF. DNA of the CDR3: TGTGCCAGCAGCAAATCGGGACAGGGGTGGTGGGACTGCTACACCTTC.

The CDR3 region is CASSIDSSRRQPQHF. The CDR3 region has the DNA TGTGCCAGTAGTATAGATTCATCCCGTCGGCAGCCCCAGCATTTT. The V gene is TRBV19, the J gene TRBJ1-5, with no clear D. This CDR3 comprises 15 residues. Looked up from germline, CDR1 is LNHDA and CDR2 is SQIVND (reference sequence). Trimming removed 0 bases from V and 7 bases from J, with 13 bases in between.

About this clone: This same CDR3 is encoded by further DNA sequences in the sample. J is TRBJ1-1 and V is TRBV7-3; 7 bases agree with TRBD1. This CDR3 is 13 amino acids long. J was trimmed by 8 bases and V by 0 bases; bases with no gene match: 3. The germline gives CDR1 SGHTA, CDR2 FQGTGA. CDR3 in amino acids: CASSLTGGTEAFF. The CDR3 DNA sequence: TGTGCCAGCAGCTTAACAGGGGGCACCGAAGCTTTCTTT.

The J gene is TRBJ2-1, the V gene TRBV7-2, with 11 positions matching TRBD2. Looked up from germline, CDR1 is SGHTA and CDR2 is FQGNSA. This CDR3 region has 18 residues. Trimming removed 4 bases from V and 5 bases from J; junction bases left unmatched: 13. The CDR3 nucleotides read TGTGCCAGCAGCTATAGCGGGGGGGCCTTTCTCCCACACAATGAGCAGTTCTTC. Translation: CASSYSGGAFLPHNEQFF.

This chain joins TRBV9 and TRBJ1-2; D call uncertain. The CDR3 has 16 residues. Looked up from germline, CDR1 is SGDLS and CDR2 is YYNGEE. The ends were cut back, 3 bases at V and 4 bases at J, with 19 bases in the middle. Written as DNA, the CDR3 is TGTGCCAGCAGCGATGGGCTGGATGGCAGAAGCTATGGCTACACCTTC. This sequence encodes CASSDGLDGRSYGYTF.

The chain uses TRBV2 and TRBJ1-2; D is perhaps TRBD1 (6 bases). Trimming took 3 bases from V and 4 from J, leaving 9 bases between them. This CDR3 is built from 13 residues. CDR1 is SNHLY and CDR2 is FYNNEI in the germline V gene. This chain's CDR3 is CASSDSRGYGYTF. CDR3 DNA sequence: TGTGCCAGCAGTGACTCCAGGGGCTATGGCTACACCTTC.

The chain has TRBV5-8 and TRBJ2-7; a possible D gene is TRBD2 (5 bases). In germline, CDR1 is SGHTS, CDR2 YDEGEE. The V and J ends lost 1 base and 3 bases respectively, with 8 bases between them. The CDR3 loop spans 13 amino acids. The DNA for the CDR3 is TGTGCCAGCAGCTTGTTAGGACTCTACGAGCAGTACTTC. It yields the protein CASSLLGLYEQYF.

The chain carries TRBV28 and TRBJ1-5, with 8 nucleotides matching TRBD1. This CDR3 spans 16 amino acids. Germline V gives CDR1 MDHEN, CDR2 SYDVKM. The junction had 12 bases not matched to a gene; V was cut back by 5 bases and J by 6 bases. CDR3 DNA: TGTGCCAGCAGTACTGACAGGGGACGCCGGGGTCAGCCCCAGCATTTT. This sequence encodes CASSTDRGRRGQPQHF.

V gene TRBV7-2 combines with J gene TRBJ1-1; TRBD1 is a possible D gene (6 bases). V lost 5 bases and J lost 4, with 14 bases in between. Germline V CDR1 and CDR2: SGHTA, FQGNSA. This CDR3 region has 14 residues. The chain's CDR3 is CASSPYSGVTEAFF. CDR3 nucleotide sequence: TGTGCCAGCAGCCCGTACTCAGGGGTCACTGAAGCTTTCTTT.

The chain employs TRBV6-5 and TRBJ2-4, with 11 nucleotides matching TRBD1. Losses at the gene ends were 6 bases for V and 9 bases for J; bases not matched to a gene: 4. The CDR3 has 13 residues. Germline-derived CDR1 and CDR2 are MNHEY and SVGAGI. CDR3 sequence: CASRPGQGGIQYF. CDR3 DNA: TGTGCCAGCAGGCCGGGACAGGGGGGCATTCAGTACTTC.

The V call is TRBV7-2, the J call TRBJ1-6; D gene ambiguous. The germline V gene has CDR1 SGHTA and CDR2 FQGNSA. Trimming stripped 1 base from V and 8 bases from J, with 6 bases between. The CDR3 has 13 amino acids. The CDR3 DNA follows: TGTGCCAGCAGCTTAGGTCCGGATTCACCCCTCCACTTT. This codes for CASSLGPDSPLHF.

The chain has TRBV28 and TRBJ2-1; D uncertain. The CDR3 extends over 13 amino acids. Germline V gene sequence: CDR1 MDHEN, CDR2 SYDVKM. Trimming left V 4 bases short and J 1 base short, with 5 bases between. CDR3 DNA sequence: TGTGCCAGCAGTTCCCCGTCCTACAATGAGCAGTTCTTC. Its translation: CASSSPSYNEQFF.

This clone was observed a handful of times. Written as DNA, the CDR3 is TGTGCCGTACAGGAATCGAACACCGGGGAGCTGTTTTTT. Translated, it gives CAVQESNTGELFF. The rearrangement links TRBV25-1 to TRBJ2-2; D may be TRBD1 (5 bases). The CDR3 extends over 13 amino acids. The ends were cut back, 11 bases at V and 0 bases at J, with 10 bases in the middle. Germline V gene sequence: CDR1 MGHDK, CDR2 SYGVNS.

This clone has only one observation. The chain carries TRBV4-2 and TRBJ1-4; tentatively, D is TRBD1 (6 bases). The CDR3 runs 16 residues. Germline V gene data show CDR1 as LGHNA and CDR2 as YNFKEQ. The ends were cut back, 1 base at V and 5 bases at J, with 14 bases in the middle. The CDR3 spells CASSQGGQLYNEKLFF. The CDR3 nucleotides are TGTGCCAGCAGCCAAGGTGGACAGCTTTACAATGAAAAACTGTTTTTT.

The J gene is TRBJ2-1, the V gene TRBV29-1; D might be TRBD1 (6 bases). The CDR3 is 13 amino acids. Per the germline V gene, CDR1 is SQVTM and CDR2 is ANQGSEA. V lost 4 bases to trimming and J lost 2 bases, with 9 bases between them. The CDR3: CSVGGDTYNEQFF. The DNA for the CDR3 is TGCAGCGTTGGAGGGGACACCTACAATGAGCAGTTCTTC.